This TCR beta chain is drawn from a study of cytomegalovirus exposure and HLA in healthy donors. The overall study: Drawn from HLA-typed donors, some 80 million unique TCRs were held in an early data release.

General study findings and limits: Reports showed the classifier diagnosing cytomegalovirus status with high specificity and sensitivity. The authors listed 150 to 200 TCR beta chains as cytomegalovirus-associated.

The primer mix had 60 Vbeta and 13 Jbeta primers. Only in-frame clones appear in the TCRdb table, and some are missing; sequencing was by immunoSEQ multiplex PCR. The sample holds some 150,000 clones, around three quarters seen once. The ends lost 5 bases at V and 5 bases at J; junction bases unmatched: 5. Looked up from germline, CDR1 is MNHEY and CDR2 is SVGAGI. The CDR3 extends over 14 amino acids. This clone appeared a few times. Its antigen is undetermined. This TCR was recovered from a middle-aged man in good health and CMV-seronegative. The V and J genes are TRBV6-5 and TRBJ1-4; 7 bases are a match to TRBD1. What was sequenced was PBMCs. The CDR3 nucleotides are TGTGCCAGCAGTATGACAGGGAGAAATGAAAAACTGTTTTTT. This encodes CASSMTGRNEKLFF.